The T cell receptor (beta chain) under discussion was sequenced for a study of blood T cell repertoires in COVID-19. The data were produced by immunoSEQ multiplex PCR, yet TCRdb's version contains in-frame clones alone and is incomplete. This sample has about 130,000 clones, with about four fifths found just once. The sample comprised peripheral blood. This receptor was taken from a woman in her 70s with COVID-19, enrolled during active disease.

This CDR3 reads CATAKTGTGNYGYTF. CDR3 sequence (DNA): TGTGCCACCGCGAAAACCGGGACAGGGAACTATGGCTACACCTTC. This chain joins TRBV19 and TRBJ1-2; TRBD1 aligns across 9 bases. Germline trimming cut 10 bases from V and 2 bases from J; bases unmatched to any gene: 11. CDR3 length equals 15 residues. From germline, CDR1 is LNHDA and CDR2 SQIVND (reference sequence).